The 27 T cell receptor beta chains given below trace back to one sample, sequenced in a study of blood T cell repertoires in COVID-19. Clones were read by immunoSEQ multiplex PCR, and TCRdb kept only the in-frame ones, dropping some. The repertoire has 120,000 to 150,000 clones, 85% to 90% of them found once; the top ten carry more than 1%. The specimen was PBMCs or T cells enriched from blood (not recorded which). These TCRs come from a woman in her 30s with acute COVID-19.

This clone has a handful of counts. The V gene is TRBV2, the J gene TRBJ1-5; D remains unclear. The CDR3 extends over 14 amino acids. The germline V gene has CDR1 SNHLY and CDR2 FYNNEI. The ends were cut back, 3 bases at V and 0 bases at J, with 6 bases in the middle. Written as DNA, the CDR3 is TGTGCCAGCAGTGACAACTATAGCAATCAGCCCCAGCATTTT. This encodes CASSDNYSNQPQHF.

This clone has only one observation. V gene TRBV7-3 combines with J gene TRBJ2-3; 10 positions agree with TRBD2. Germline trimming cut 5 bases from V and 4 bases from J; bases unmatched to any gene: 3. There are 14 residues in the CDR3. The germline CDR1 and CDR2 sequences are SGHTA and FQGTGA. The CDR3 sequence: CASSGGTSADTQYF. As DNA, the CDR3 is TGTGCCAGCAGCGGTGGGACTAGCGCAGATACGCAGTATTTT.

This chain uses TRBV28 with TRBJ1-2; no definite D call. The CDR3 is 12 amino acids. V was trimmed by 4 bases and J by 8 bases, leaving 11 bases between them. Germline V CDR1 and CDR2: MDHEN, SYDVKM. CDR3 DNA sequence: TGTGCCAGCAGTTCCTCCCCCTTAGGCTACACCTTC. It translates to CASSSSPLGYTF.

This chain uses TRBV10-1 with TRBJ2-1; TRBD2 aligns across 10 bases. V lost 3 bases to trimming and J lost 8 bases; unmatched junction nucleotides: 7. Germline CDR1 reads WNHNN; CDR2 reads SYGVQD (reference sequence). This CDR3 has 15 amino acids. The CDR3 spells CASSDLAGEFHEQFF. Written as DNA, the CDR3 is TGCGCCAGCAGTGATCTAGCGGGAGAATTCCATGAGCAGTTCTTC.

The genes are TRBV3-1 (or the pseudogene TRBV3-2) and TRBJ1-2; no definite D call. The CDR3 sequence is 12 residues long. The V gene lost 4 bases and the J gene lost 2 bases, with 5 bases spanning the gap. Germline lookup yields CDR1 LGHDT and CDR2 YNNKEL (reference sequence). The chain's CDR3 is CASSLQNYGYTF. The CDR3 DNA reads as TGTGCCAGCAGCCTACAGAACTATGGCTACACCTTC.

The chain recombines TRBV9 with TRBJ1-4, with D unresolved. This CDR3 has 14 residues. Germline CDR1 reads SGDLS; CDR2 reads YYNGEE. V was cut by 0 bases and J by 7 bases, with 10 bases left in between. The CDR3 spells CASSVEYGFEKLFF. CDR3 nucleotides: TGTGCCAGCAGCGTAGAATACGGGTTTGAAAAACTGTTTTTT.

The CDR3 nucleotides are TGCGCCAGCAGCTTAAACAGGGGCGAGCAGTACTTC. Translated, it gives CASSLNRGEQYF. The V gene is TRBV5-1, the J gene TRBJ2-7, with 7 bases lining up with TRBD1. Germline V gene lookup returns CDR1 SGHRS and CDR2 YFSETQ. The CDR3 has 12 amino acids. V was pared by 2 bases and J by 6 bases, with 2 bases of the junction left unmatched.

This sequence joins TRBV7-9 and TRBJ2-5; 7 nucleotides agree with TRBD1. CDR1 and CDR2 from the germline V gene are SEHNR and FQNEAQ (reference sequence). The CDR3 contains 15 residues. Trimming took 0 bases from V and 2 from J; bases not matched to a gene: 3. The CDR3 region has the DNA TGTGCCAGCAGCTTAGCGACAGGGTCGCAAGAGACCCAGTACTTC. This sequence encodes CASSLATGSQETQYF.

The V call is TRBV10-3, the J call TRBJ2-7; the match to TRBD1 covers 8 bases. The V and J ends lost 6 bases and 4 bases, in that order; junction bases with no gene match: 5. The CDR3 runs 13 residues. Germline loops: CDR1 ENHRY, CDR2 SYGVKD. The CDR3 coding sequence is TGTGCCATCAGGACGGGACAGGAGTACGAGCAGTACTTC. Protein product: CAIRTGQEYEQYF.

This chain uses TRBV11-2 with TRBJ2-2; 9 nucleotides line up with TRBD2. The germline V gene has CDR1 SGHAT and CDR2 FQNNGV. V shed 5 bases and J 7 bases; nucleotides not matched to a gene: 8. The CDR3 covers 15 residues. For the CDR3, the DNA is TGTGCCAGCAGCATGGAGATAGCGGGAGTCGGGGAGCTGTTTTTT. It yields the protein CASSMEIAGVGELFF.

This clone was detected only a few times. V and J are TRBV5-5 and TRBJ2-7; possibly TRBD2 for D (7 bases). V dropped 6 bases and J dropped 7 bases, with 17 bases sitting between them. From germline, CDR1 is SGHKS and CDR2 YYEKEE (reference sequence). The CDR3 sequence is 13 residues long. DNA for the CDR3: TGTGCCAGCACCCCGAGGGGGGGACTAGAGCAGTACTTC. Translated, it gives CASTPRGGLEQYF.

As for this clone: Other DNA sequences in this sample translate to the same CDR3. V and J are TRBV5-1 and TRBJ2-3; possible D gene TRBD2, 6 bases. The germline CDR1 and CDR2 sequences are SGHRS and YFSETQ. Trimming removed 0 bases at V and 2 bases at J, with 13 bases between. The length of the CDR3 is 16 residues. CDR3 sequence: CASSLGAGPSTDTQYF. In DNA, the CDR3 is TGCGCCAGCAGCTTGGGTGCGGGACCCTCCACAGATACGCAGTATTTT.

This rearrangement joins TRBV4-2 to TRBJ2-7; 9 positions match TRBD2. Trimming cost V 0 bases and J 2 bases; bases outside gene matches: 11. The CDR3 totals 18 residues. Germline values: CDR1 LGHNA, CDR2 YNFKEQ. This CDR3 is CASSQEGILAGFTYEQYF. CDR3 sequence (DNA): TGTGCCAGCAGCCAAGAGGGGATACTAGCGGGTTTCACCTACGAGCAGTACTTC.

This clone has only one observation. The chain employs TRBV19 and TRBJ2-5, with TRBD2 as a possible D gene (5 bases). CDR1 LNHDA and CDR2 SQIVND come from the germline V gene (reference sequence). V lost 5 bases and J lost 2, with 6 bases in between. The CDR3 sequence is 12 residues long. The CDR3: CASSEGQETQYF. The CDR3 DNA reads as TGTGCCAGTAGTGAGGGACAAGAGACCCAGTACTTC.

The CDR3 DNA reads as TGTGCCAGCAGCTCCGGGCCAGAGGCGGGGACCCAGTACTTC. It translates to CASSSGPEAGTQYF. The chain has TRBV6-2 or TRBV6-3 and TRBJ2-5; the D gene is possibly TRBD2 (5 bases). Germline CDR1 is MNHEY and CDR2 is SVGEGT. The CDR3 spans 14 residues. V was trimmed by 6 bases and J by 7 bases, leaving 18 bases between them.

The chain carries TRBV9 and TRBJ2-2; weak D call: TRBD1 (5 bases). Trimming cost V 6 bases and J 2 bases, with 11 bases left between them. The CDR3 contains 14 residues. Germline CDR1 SGDLS, CDR2 YYNGEE. This CDR3 is CASTFRVNTGELFF. The CDR3 DNA follows: TGTGCCAGCACCTTCAGGGTAAACACCGGGGAGCTGTTTTTT.

The gene calls are TRBV9 and TRBJ2-7, with D perhaps TRBD1 (6 bases). The ends were cut back, 2 bases at V and 2 bases at J, with 14 bases in the middle. Germline V gene data show CDR1 as SGDLS and CDR2 as YYNGEE. There are 15 residues in the CDR3. CDR3 nucleotides: TGTGCCAGCAGCGTGCTGGACAGCCCTCCCTACGAGCAGTACTTC. Its translation is CASSVLDSPPYEQYF.

The chain joins TRBV28 to TRBJ2-7; 11 bases align to TRBD1. Looked up from germline, CDR1 is MDHEN and CDR2 is SYDVKM. V shed 7 bases and J 1 base; nucleotides not matched to a gene: 9. There are 16 residues in the CDR3. The CDR3 region is CASKVGQGGISYEQYF. Here the CDR3 DNA reads TGTGCCAGCAAGGTGGGACAGGGGGGAATATCCTACGAGCAGTACTTC.

The CDR3 nucleotides are TGTGCCAGCAGCTTAGGGGCTAGCGGGTCCTTGGGGAAGACCCAGTACTTC. It codes for CASSLGASGSLGKTQYF. The rearrangement links TRBV7-2 to TRBJ2-5; 8 bases line up with TRBD2. This CDR3 region has 17 residues. V lost 1 base to trimming and J lost 6 bases; unmatched junction nucleotides: 13. CDR1 is SGHTA, CDR2 FQGNSA, per germline.

V usage is TRBV7-2 and J usage is TRBJ2-5; the D is unclear. V lost 2 bases and J 2 bases, leaving 6 bases between the germline ends. The CDR3 extends over 13 amino acids. Per germline, CDR1 SGHTA and CDR2 FQGNSA. The DNA for the CDR3 is TGTGCCAGCAGCTTACCCCCGCAAGAGACCCAGTACTTC. This sequence encodes CASSLPPQETQYF. The full variable domain, its missing parts supplied by reference TRBV7-2 and TRBJ2-5, is GAGVSQSPSNKVTEKGKDVELRCDPISGHTALYWYRQSLGQGLEFLIYFQGNSAPDKSGLPSDRFSAERTGGSVSTLTIQRTQQEDSAVYLCASSLPPQETQYFGPGTRLLVL.

The rearrangement uses TRBV6-2 or TRBV6-3 and TRBJ1-3; 7 bases align to TRBD1. Trimming cost V 5 bases and J 4 bases; bases outside gene matches: 11. CDR3 length: 16 residues. Germline V gene data show CDR1 as MNHEY and CDR2 as SVGEGT. The CDR3 spells CASSGIRDSYGNTIYF. The CDR3 DNA reads TGTGCCAGCAGTGGGATCCGGGACAGTTACGGAAACACCATATATTTT.

The gene calls are TRBV11-2 and TRBJ2-1, with 11 bases aligning to TRBD2. V lost 5 bases to trimming and J lost 6 bases; unmatched junction nucleotides: 6. CDR1 is SGHAT and CDR2 is FQNNGV in the germline V gene. The CDR3 is made up of 15 amino acids. The CDR3: CASSPLAGALNEQFF. DNA of the CDR3: TGTGCCAGCAGCCCACTAGCGGGAGCTCTCAATGAGCAGTTCTTC.

The rearrangement links TRBV18 to TRBJ1-1; unclear D gene. V was clipped by 0 bases and J by 3 bases, with 11 bases between them. This CDR3 region has 15 residues. In germline, CDR1 is KGHSH, CDR2 LQKENI. This CDR3 reads CASSPPRAGDTEAFF. The CDR3 DNA sequence: TGTGCCAGCTCACCACCAAGGGCGGGAGACACTGAAGCTTTCTTT.

This clone was detected once. This chain joins TRBV27 and TRBJ1-2; a possible D gene is TRBD1 (6 bases). Per germline, CDR1 MNHEY and CDR2 SMNVEV (reference sequence). Deletions cut 5 bases from V and 3 bases from J, with 13 bases between. The CDR3 has 14 amino acids. CDR3 region: CASSLRGMDYGYTF. The CDR3 DNA is TGTGCCAGCAGTCTCAGGGGTATGGACTATGGCTACACCTTC.

J is TRBJ2-7 and V is TRBV7-3, with no clear D. The germline CDR1 and CDR2 sequences are SGHTA and FQGTGA. CDR3 length: 13 amino acids. Deletions cut 0 bases from V and 0 bases from J, with 3 bases between. CDR3 nucleotide sequence: TGTGCCAGCAGCTTAACGAGCTCCTACGAGCAGTACTTC. Translating it yields CASSLTSSYEQYF. The full variable domain, completed using reference TRBV7-3 and TRBJ2-7, is GAGVSQTPSNKVTEKGKYVELRCDPISGHTALYWYRQSLGQGPEFLIYFQGTGAADDSGLPNDRFFAVRPEGSVSTLKIQRTERGDSAVYLCASSLTSSYEQYFGPGTRLTVT.

The J gene is TRBJ2-7, the V gene TRBV4-3; the D gene is possibly TRBD1 (5 bases). Trimming took 1 base from V and 4 from J, leaving 11 bases between them. The CDR3 consists of 14 residues. Per the germline V gene, CDR1 is LGHNA and CDR2 is YSLEER. This chain's CDR3 is CASSQGLQGYEQYF. The CDR3 DNA follows: TGCGCCAGCAGCCAAGGGCTCCAGGGATACGAGCAGTACTTC.

The CDR3 region has the DNA TGCAGTGCGAGTATGGACAGTTTACGGTATGGCTACACCTTC. Translation gives CSASMDSLRYGYTF. V and J are TRBV20-1 and TRBJ1-2; D might be TRBD1 (6 bases). CDR3 length: 14 amino acids. V lost 6 bases, J lost 5 bases, and 19 bases lay in between. Per germline, CDR1 DFQATT and CDR2 SNEGSKA (reference sequence).